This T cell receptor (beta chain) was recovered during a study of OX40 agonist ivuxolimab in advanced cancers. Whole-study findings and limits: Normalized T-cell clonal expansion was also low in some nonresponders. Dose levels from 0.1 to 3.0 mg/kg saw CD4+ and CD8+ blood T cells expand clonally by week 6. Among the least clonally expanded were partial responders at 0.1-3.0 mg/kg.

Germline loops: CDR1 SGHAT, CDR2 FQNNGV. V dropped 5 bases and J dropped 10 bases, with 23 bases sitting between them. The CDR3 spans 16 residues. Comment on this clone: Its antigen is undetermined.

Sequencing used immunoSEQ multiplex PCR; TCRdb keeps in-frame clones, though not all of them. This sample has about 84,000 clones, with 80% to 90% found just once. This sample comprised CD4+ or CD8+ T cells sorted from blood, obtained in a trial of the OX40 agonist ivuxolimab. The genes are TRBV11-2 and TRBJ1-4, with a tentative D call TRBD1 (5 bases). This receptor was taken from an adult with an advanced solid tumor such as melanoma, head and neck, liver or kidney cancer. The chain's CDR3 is CASSPSRGGSGGKLFF. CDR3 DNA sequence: TGTGCCAGCAGCCCCTCCCGGGGAGGGTCGGGGGGAAAACTGTTTTTT.